This TCR beta chain stems from a study of blood T cells in healthy people across ages. The wider study: With template switching, about one barcoded beta molecule was captured per two T cells. Study-wide results and limits: Whereas aged donors had fewer naive CD4+ cells, long-lived donors had more of them and higher diversity.

Primed by a sample-barcoded 5' primer and a J-beta primer mix, a second PCR proceeded for 7 to 11 cycles. TCRdb independently ran MiXCR on the 5' RACE reads; one entry per CDR3 protein. The sample includes 950,000 to 1,200,000 distinct CDR3 sequences, less than 45% seen only once; the top ten take 13%. This clonotype was detected only a few times. Its specificity is not known. Every donor gave around 10 milliliters of peripheral blood. CDR1 is LGHNA and CDR2 is YNFKEQ in the germline V gene. V lost 1 base, J lost 6 bases, and 13 bases lay in between. The CDR3 runs 16 residues. Sample: blood. This chain links TRBV4-2 with TRBJ1-6; D not resolved. The TCR was taken from a man aged 18 to 30 in good health. CDR3 bases: TGTGCCAGCAGCCAAGCCCCGCAGGCGACTAATTCACCCCTCCACTTT. It specifies CASSQAPQATNSPLHF.